This TCR beta chain was sequenced during a study of cytotoxic CD8 clonotypes in ibrutinib-treated CLL. Note on this clone: This specimen includes other DNA sequences encoding the same CDR3.

CDR1 MNHNS and CDR2 SASEGT come from the germline V gene. V trimming: 2 bases; J trimming: 3 bases; junction bases outside the gene matches: 9. The CDR3 extends over 16 amino acids. Sequenced by immunoSEQ multiplex PCR; TCRdb stores in-frame clones only, minus some. This sample has roughly 200,000 clones; 60% to 80% occur once, and the top ten carry 10% to 12%. The sequence came from a human donor with chronic lymphocytic leukemia. The V call is TRBV6-1, the J call TRBJ1-1; 7 nucleotides match TRBD1. Specimen: PBMCs, collected after 12 months of ibrutinib treatment. In DNA, the CDR3 is TGTGCCAGCAGTGAAAGAGCTTACAGGGGAGACACTGAAGCTTTCTTT. This sequence encodes CASSERAYRGDTEAFF.